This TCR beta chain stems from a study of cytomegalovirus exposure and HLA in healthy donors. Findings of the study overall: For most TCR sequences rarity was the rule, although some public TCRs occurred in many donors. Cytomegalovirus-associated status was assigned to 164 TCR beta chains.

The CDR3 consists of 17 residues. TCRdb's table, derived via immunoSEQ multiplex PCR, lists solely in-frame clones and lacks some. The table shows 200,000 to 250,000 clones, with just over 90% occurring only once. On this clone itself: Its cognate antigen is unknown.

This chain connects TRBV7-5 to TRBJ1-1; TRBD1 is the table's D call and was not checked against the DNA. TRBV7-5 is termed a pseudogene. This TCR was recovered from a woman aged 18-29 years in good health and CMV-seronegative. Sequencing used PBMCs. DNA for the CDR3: TGTGCCAGAAGTCTTCGTGGACTGGACAGGGAGGACACTGAAGCTTTCTTT. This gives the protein CARSLRGLDREDTEAFF.